The source of this T cell receptor (beta chain) is a study of blood T cell repertoires in COVID-19. Study-level information: Acute and convalescent COVID-19 samples came from the United States, Italy and Spain. PBMCs, B-cell-depleted T cells, or T cells were the source of the cDNA or gDNA that made up the material.

The table lists this clone with a count of one. The length of the CDR3 is 14 residues. Germline-derived CDR1 and CDR2 are SGHNT and YENEEA. V lost 2 bases to trimming and J lost 5 bases, with 11 bases between them. Profiling relied on immunoSEQ multiplex PCR, and the TCRdb table lists in-frame clones only, not all of them. In the table there are roughly 250,000 clones, approximately 78% of which are singletons. The TCR originated in a woman aged 60-75 years with active or convalescent COVID-19. This chain joins TRBV11-3 and TRBJ2-3; perhaps TRBD2 as D (5 bases). Sequenced sample: peripheral blood. CDR3 loop: CASSLRGSGDTQYF. CDR3 bases: TGTGCCAGCAGCTTACGGGGTTCGGGAGATACGCAGTATTTT.